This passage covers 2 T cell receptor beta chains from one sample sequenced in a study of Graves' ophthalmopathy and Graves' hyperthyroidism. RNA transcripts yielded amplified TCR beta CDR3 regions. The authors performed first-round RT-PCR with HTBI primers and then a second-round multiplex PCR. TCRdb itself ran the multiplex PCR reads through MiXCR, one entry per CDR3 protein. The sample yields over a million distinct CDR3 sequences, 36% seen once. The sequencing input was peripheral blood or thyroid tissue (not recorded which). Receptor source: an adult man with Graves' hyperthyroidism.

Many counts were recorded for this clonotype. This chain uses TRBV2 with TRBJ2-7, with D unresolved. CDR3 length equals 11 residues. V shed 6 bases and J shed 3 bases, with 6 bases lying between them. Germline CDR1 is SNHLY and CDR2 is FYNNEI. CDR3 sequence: CASSADYEQYF. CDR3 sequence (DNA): TGTGCCAGCAGCGCGGACTACGAGCAGTACTTC.

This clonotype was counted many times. CDR3 amino acids: CASSLAKGVTNEKLFF. The CDR3, as DNA: TGTGCCAGCAGCTTAGCTAAAGGGGTAACGAATGAAAAACTGTTTTTT. The chain uses TRBV7-2 and TRBJ1-4, with D maybe TRBD1 (5 bases). The length of the CDR3 is 16 residues. Germline loops: CDR1 SGHTA, CDR2 FQGNSA. Trimming pared 0 bases from V and 5 bases from J, leaving 13 bases between.